The T cell receptor (beta chain) under discussion was sequenced for a study of cytomegalovirus exposure and HLA in healthy donors (dated by TCRdb to 2017 to 2019). Study-level background: According to a later analysis, the 110 or so validation repertoires were produced on the same platform as the 666 repertoires of the first cohort. The study aimed to test whether cataloging public T cell receptors could reveal signatures of past pathogen exposure. Along with the roughly 710-subject first cohort, a separate validation cohort of over a hundred different subjects was used. To predict cytomegalovirus infection status, the study brought together high-throughput TCR immunosequencing, statistical association of individual TCRs with disease status, and machine learning.

Points the paper makes about the study in general: In vitro tests confirmed that three of the cytomegalovirus-associated TCR beta chains recognize cytomegalovirus antigens. A later analysis lacked HLA typing for the validation cohort, so it scored co-occurrence in that cohort across all 120 or so repertoires. Cytomegalovirus status was reported to be diagnosed by the classifier with high specificity and sensitivity in both the original and validation cohorts. The authors suggested that the approach could potentially be extended to other disease states and immunological phenotypes. Most TCR sequences were observed very rarely across donors, whereas some public TCRs were present in many individuals. The study listed over 150 TCR beta chains as associated with cytomegalovirus. In a later analysis, TCRs clustered in the first cohort were found to also tend to co-occur in the 130 or so validation repertoires, with approximately 95% of cluster scores above 0.

Comment on this clone: What antigen it recognizes has not been identified. Per-base qualities were not stored, and no clone one base away is much larger.

From the cysteine through the phenylalanine, the CDR3 covers 17 amino acids. The only DNA kept is the CDR3, 51 bases in frame from the first base. V sheds 5 bases and J sheds 1 base, leaving 18 bases between their ends. Based on the germline V gene (reference sequence), the CDR1 and CDR2 sequences are SEHNR and FQNEAQ. Donors formed part of the validation cohort, which comprised 120 subjects and was distinct from the first cohort of roughly 600 subjects. Libraries were made using the immunoSEQ multiplex PCR assay. Under the source paper's analysis protocol: To diagnose cytomegalovirus status from the catalog of TCR beta chain sequences, a statistical classification framework was built. As stored in TCRdb, this immuneACCESS dataset retains in-frame rearrangements with V and J assigned. A fraction of the clones does not appear; measured against another copy, unresolved V genes explain less than half of the discrepancy, and the remainder lacks a known reason. V and J calls and clone size are given by that table; D and trimming were obtained from the DNA. Counted in this sample were 200,000 to 300,000 clones; 87% of them appeared once. Jointly, the top ten make up less than 3% of the sample.

The rearranged chain carries TRBV7-9 and TRBJ2-4; the best D guess is TRBD1, with 5 bases matching. This TCR was recovered from a man younger than 35 in good health and CMV-seronegative. Sequencing used PBMCs. DNA sequence: TGTGCCAGCAGCACGACAAAGCAGGGTGTCGCCAAAAACATTCAGTACTTC. The translation is CASSTTKQGVAKNIQYF. Full variable domain (CDR3 extended with the reference TRBV7-9 and TRBJ2-4 proteins): DTGVSQNPRHKITKRGQNVTFRCDPISEHNRLYWYRQTLGQGPEFLTYFQNEAQLEKSRLLSDRFSAERPKGSFSTLEIQRTEQGDSAMYLCASSTTKQGVAKNIQYFGAGTRLSVL.